The next 25 T cell receptor beta chains were all read from a single sample in a study of CD8+ T cells in alopecia areata. TCR sequencing used cDNA made by reverse transcription of extracted RNA. Sequencing used immunoSEQ multiplex PCR; TCRdb keeps in-frame clones, though not all of them. The sample has some 240,000 clones, 50% to 65% seen once. The sequences come from CD4+ T cells sorted from blood, collected at week 0. The receptor set was obtained from a human donor with alopecia areata.

The chain is built from TRBV13 and TRBJ2-6, with 8 bases that match TRBD1. Unmatched junction bases numbered 4, after V lost 0 bases and J lost 0 bases. The CDR3 runs 18 residues. Germline V gene data show CDR1 as PRHDT and CDR2 as FYEKMQ (reference sequence). The CDR3 reads CASSLGDRAPSGANVLTF. CDR3 coding DNA: TGTGCCAGCAGCTTAGGGGACAGGGCGCCCTCTGGGGCCAACGTCCTGACTTTC.

The sample holds a few counts of this clone. This rearrangement joins TRBV29-1 to TRBJ1-1; D is uncertain. In germline, CDR1 is SQVTM, CDR2 ANQGSEA. V was cut by 7 bases and J by 2 bases, with 11 bases left in between. This CDR3 region has 12 residues. As DNA, the CDR3 is TGCAGCGGACGGCAGGCAAACACTGAAGCTTTCTTT. Its translation is CSGRQANTEAFF.

This clone appeared a few times. The chain carries TRBV29-1 and TRBJ2-5; D unresolved. The CDR3 has 12 amino acids. Trimming removed 4 bases from V and 2 bases from J, with 8 bases in between. Germline lookup yields CDR1 SQVTM and CDR2 ANQGSEA. The CDR3: CSVAALQETQYF. Written as DNA, the CDR3 is TGCAGCGTTGCGGCTCTTCAAGAGACCCAGTACTTC.

Comment on this clone: Within the sample, other DNA sequences also encode this same CDR3. The CDR3 loop reads CSARANYGYTF. The CDR3 region has the DNA TGCAGTGCTAGAGCTAACTATGGCTACACCTTC. The chain carries TRBV20-1 and TRBJ1-2; the D is unclear. V lost 1 base to trimming and J lost 0 bases, with 0 bases between them. The CDR3 totals 11 residues. Germline lookup yields CDR1 DFQATT and CDR2 SNEGSKA (reference sequence).

On this clone: The sample has other DNA sequences that encode this CDR3 too. This chain joins TRBV6-1 and TRBJ2-5; the D gene is possibly TRBD1 (5 bases). Germline V gene lookup returns CDR1 MNHNS and CDR2 SASEGT. This CDR3 is 13 amino acids long. With 4 bases removed from V and 0 bases from J, the gap between germline ends came to 6 bases. The CDR3 DNA reads as TGTGCCAGCAGTGGGACATACCAAGAGACCCAGTACTTC. Translation: CASSGTYQETQYF.

This rearrangement joins TRBV6-5 to TRBJ1-4; no reliable D call. Germline V gene lookup returns CDR1 MNHEY and CDR2 SVGAGI. Trimming stripped 5 bases from V and 3 bases from J, with 13 bases between. CDR3 length: 15 residues. Here the CDR3 DNA reads TGTGCCAGCAGTCCAGACCCTATTGCTAATGAAAAACTGTTTTTT. Protein: CASSPDPIANEKLFF.

The chain is built from TRBV5-4 and TRBJ2-1; tentative D call: TRBD1 (6 bases). The CDR3 is 15 residues long. Germline V gene lookup returns CDR1 SGHNT and CDR2 YYREEE (reference sequence). V was clipped by 0 bases and J by 1 base, with 8 bases between them. The CDR3 DNA reads TGTGCCAGCAGCTTGGCAGGGGTTTCCTACAATGAGCAGTTCTTC. This encodes CASSLAGVSYNEQFF.

This clone was recorded a few times. The chain couples TRBV6-5 to TRBJ1-5; no firm D call. Germline CDR1 MNHEY, CDR2 SVGAGI. The CDR3 is made up of 13 amino acids. V was clipped by 5 bases and J by 4 bases, with 9 bases between them. The CDR3 here is CASSIRGNQPQHF. As DNA, the CDR3 is TGTGCCAGCAGTATCCGGGGAAATCAGCCCCAGCATTTT.

In this sample, this clone turned up a few times. CDR3 sequence: CAWSRTGKNSPLHF. The CDR3 DNA reads TGTGCCTGGAGTAGAACAGGGAAAAATTCACCCCTCCACTTT. The chain recombines TRBV30 with TRBJ1-6; weak D call: TRBD1 (6 bases). The CDR3 is made up of 14 amino acids. V was clipped by 2 bases and J by 7 bases, with 12 bases between them. CDR1 and CDR2 (germline): GTSNPN, SVGIG (reference sequence).

CDR3: CASSFDRVHTEAFF. In DNA, the CDR3 is TGTGCCAGCAGTTTTGACAGGGTCCACACTGAAGCTTTCTTT. This chain connects TRBV6-1 to TRBJ1-1, with 7 positions matching TRBD1. This CDR3 region has 14 residues. V lost 5 bases and J lost 3; bases outside the gene matches: 6. In germline, CDR1 is MNHNS, CDR2 SASEGT.

This chain links TRBV30 with TRBJ2-1; D is unresolved. Germline CDR1 is GTSNPN and CDR2 is SVGIG (reference sequence). This CDR3 has 13 amino acids. Trimming took 0 bases from V and 3 from J, leaving 6 bases between them. The CDR3: CAWSVRVYNEQFF. CDR3 sequence (DNA): TGTGCCTGGAGTGTACGAGTCTACAATGAGCAGTTCTTC.

V usage is TRBV5-1 and J usage is TRBJ1-6; D is undetermined. This CDR3 contains 14 residues. CDR1 is SGHRS and CDR2 is YFSETQ in the germline V gene. Deletions cut 3 bases from V and 9 bases from J, with 13 bases between. CDR3 region: CASSSSDPISPLHF. DNA for the CDR3: TGCGCCAGCAGCTCGTCTGATCCCATTTCACCCCTCCACTTT.

In this sample, this clone turned up a few times. Compared with germline, one end of the junction differs, possibly owing to a read error. V usage is TRBV2 and J usage is TRBJ2-7; 13 nucleotides match TRBD2. The CDR3 has 14 residues. From germline, CDR1 is SNHLY and CDR2 FYNNEI. CDR3 bases: TGTGCCAGCAGTGCCCTCGGACTAGCGGGGGCAGTCCACTTC. It encodes CASSALGLAGAVHF.

In its sample, this clone was seen a few times. V is TRBV6-4 and J is TRBJ2-2; D is uncertain. CDR1 is MRHNA and CDR2 is SNTAGT in the germline V gene. The V end lost 3 bases, the J end lost 3 bases, and 8 bases lay between the germline ends. The CDR3 extends over 14 amino acids. The CDR3 loop reads CASSELSYTGELFF. In DNA, the CDR3 is TGTGCCAGCAGTGAGTTGAGTTACACCGGGGAGCTGTTTTTT.

The chain employs TRBV19 and TRBJ1-2; D ambiguous. Looked up from germline, CDR1 is LNHDA and CDR2 is SQIVND (reference sequence). This CDR3 comprises 11 residues. V was shortened by 5 bases and J by 8 bases, with 9 bases between the two germline ends. CDR3 protein: CASSESWGYTF. CDR3 bases: TGTGCCAGTAGTGAGAGCTGGGGCTACACCTTC.

The chain recombines TRBV5-1 with TRBJ1-2; D not certain. Trimming left V 4 bases short and J 6 bases short, with 19 bases between. CDR1 and CDR2 from the germline V gene are SGHRS and YFSETQ. This CDR3 has 15 amino acids. CDR3: CASSAKGSQFNGYTF. The CDR3 DNA is TGCGCCAGCAGCGCTAAAGGGTCCCAATTCAATGGCTACACCTTC.

The rearrangement uses TRBV4-1 and TRBJ2-3; 7 bases fit TRBD2. CDR3 length equals 16 residues. Germline CDR1 and CDR2: MGHRA and YSYEKL. V shed 0 bases and J 0 bases; nucleotides not matched to a gene: 3. Here the CDR3 DNA reads TGCGCCAGCAGCCAAGATAAGCGGGGCAGCACAGATACGCAGTATTTT. This translates into CASSQDKRGSTDTQYF.

This chain joins TRBV2 and TRBJ2-6; the D is unclear. This CDR3 is 15 amino acids long. Between the trimmed V and J ends, which lost 2 bases and 0 bases, there was a span of 5 bases. The germline CDR1 and CDR2 sequences are SNHLY and FYNNEI. This chain's CDR3 is CASSENLSGANVLTF. The CDR3, as DNA: TGTGCCAGCAGTGAAAACCTCTCTGGGGCCAACGTCCTGACTTTC.

This clone was observed a few times. The rearrangement joins TRBV29-1 to TRBJ2-1; D is perhaps TRBD2 (6 bases). V dropped 5 bases and J dropped 9 bases, with 14 bases sitting between them. This CDR3 has 12 residues. CDR1 and CDR2 from the germline V gene are SQVTM and ANQGSEA. The CDR3 reads CSVLEGGSEQFF. CDR3 bases: TGCAGCGTTCTCGAGGGAGGAAGTGAGCAGTTCTTC.

V gene TRBV6-6 combines with J gene TRBJ1-5, with D unresolved. The CDR3 is made up of 14 amino acids. V lost 5 bases, J lost 5 bases, and 13 bases lay in between. Germline values: CDR1 MNHNY, CDR2 SVGAGI (reference sequence). The CDR3 coding sequence is TGTGCCAGCAGTGATACCGGGTTTTATCAGCCCCAGCATTTT. Protein: CASSDTGFYQPQHF.

This clone was seen more than once but under ten times. V gene TRBV29-1 combines with J gene TRBJ2-5; D call uncertain. V was cut by 5 bases and J by 4 bases, with 14 bases left in between. The V gene's germline CDR1 is SQVTM and CDR2 ANQGSEA. The CDR3 is made up of 13 amino acids. The CDR3 region is CSVPPAGGETQYF. In nucleotides, the CDR3 is TGCAGCGTTCCCCCCGCAGGTGGAGAGACCCAGTACTTC.

Only a few counts were recorded for this clone. This chain links TRBV29-1 with TRBJ1-1; possibly TRBD1 for D (6 bases). This CDR3 region has 11 residues. V shed 5 bases and J shed 3 bases, with 7 bases lying between them. Germline V gene lookup returns CDR1 SQVTM and CDR2 ANQGSEA. In DNA form, the CDR3 reads TGCAGCGTTCGGGGGCACACTGAAGCTTTCTTT. Protein: CSVRGHTEAFF.

V is TRBV14 and J is TRBJ2-5; no reliable D call. V was pared by 1 base and J by 6 bases, with 6 bases between. Per the germline V gene, CDR1 is SGHDN and CDR2 is FVKESK. There are 12 residues in the CDR3. The CDR3 DNA sequence: TGTGCCAGCAGCCAAGGGATGCAGACCCAGTACTTC. Amino acid sequence: CASSQGMQTQYF.

V is TRBV6-5 and J is TRBJ1-3; D uncertain. This CDR3 has 14 residues. V lost 6 bases, J lost 0 bases, and 9 bases lay in between. Per germline, CDR1 MNHEY and CDR2 SVGAGI. This chain's CDR3 is CASSPVTSGNTIYF. CDR3 DNA sequence: TGTGCCAGCAGCCCCGTAACCTCTGGAAACACCATATATTTT.

This clone has more than one count but fewer than ten. The chain is built from TRBV6-6 and TRBJ1-2, with D perhaps matching TRBD1 (5 bases). Germline V gene lookup returns CDR1 MNHNY and CDR2 SVGAGI (reference sequence). The ends were cut back, 3 bases at V and 5 bases at J, with 13 bases in the middle. CDR3 length equals 14 residues. CDR3 protein: CASSYTGASYGYTF. The DNA of the CDR3 is TGTGCCAGCAGTTATACCGGGGCCAGTTATGGCTACACCTTC.